This TCR beta chain stems from a study of PD-L1 blockade in urothelial cancer. Whole-study context: Of some 29 patients, just under 26 were males with bladder-origin urothelial cancer. Blood samples contained a median roughly 150,000 T cells. General study points: Lower pretreatment blood TCR clonality, under the median, predicted better survival, researchers reported. Durable benefit accompanied greater 3-week expansion of tumor-associated blood clones.

The germline V gene encodes CDR1 SGDLS and CDR2 YYNGEE. There are 18 residues in the CDR3. With V trimmed by 0 bases and J by 2 bases, 9 bases remained unmatched. Profiling relied on immunoSEQ multiplex PCR, and the TCRdb table lists in-frame clones only, not all of them. There are approximately 100,000 clones in the sample; 91% occur only once, and almost 0.95% lies in the top ten. To note about this clone: What it recognizes is unknown.

The chain links TRBV9 to TRBJ2-7; TRBD2 matches at 12 bases. The sequencing used PBMCs, collected around atezolizumab (anti-PD-L1) treatment. This clonotype was obtained from a woman aged 80 or over with urothelial cancer. The CDR3 protein is CASSVGASGRAVPYEQYF. Written as DNA, the CDR3 is TGTGCCAGCAGCGTAGGTGCTAGCGGGAGGGCGGTCCCCTACGAGCAGTACTTC.